One sample yielded the 10 T cell receptor beta chains listed below, sequenced in a study of T-cell reconstitution after alpha-beta-depleted transplantation in children. Construction of the TCRbeta library involved unique molecular identifiers. TCRdb re-called the PCR reads through MiXCR, storing one row per CDR3 protein. Of 700,000 or so distinct CDR3 sequences listed, around 14% are singletons. The sequences come from PBMCs, collected before TCRalphabeta/CD19-depleted stem cell transplant. The receptors originated from a girl aged 2 to 9 with congenital amegakaryocytic thrombocytopenia, due to receive a stem cell transplant.

This clonotype came up many times. The V gene is TRBV20-1, the J gene TRBJ2-1, with 8 nucleotides matching TRBD2. V lost 7 bases and J lost 7; bases outside the gene matches: 3. CDR1 and CDR2 (germline): DFQATT, SNEGSKA (reference sequence). The CDR3 contains 11 residues. The CDR3 nucleotides are TGCAGTGTAAGCGGGAGAAATGAGCAGTTCTTC. It yields the protein CSVSGRNEQFF.

The rearrangement links TRBV5-1 to TRBJ2-7; no firm D call. V was cut by 0 bases and J by 3 bases, with 10 bases left in between. The CDR3 totals 14 residues. Germline loops: CDR1 SGHRS, CDR2 YFSETQ. This CDR3 is CASSLVGILYEQYF. The CDR3 nucleotides are TGCGCCAGCAGCTTGGTGGGAATCCTCTACGAGCAGTACTTC.

This clonotype was detected many times. V is TRBV5-6 and J is TRBJ2-7; no reliable D call. This CDR3 has 14 amino acids. Germline V gives CDR1 SGHDT, CDR2 YYEEEE. The ends were cut back, 0 bases at V and 2 bases at J, with 9 bases in the middle. The CDR3 DNA is TGTGCCAGCAGCTTGGGCAATCACCCCTACGAGCAGTACTTC. It encodes CASSLGNHPYEQYF.

Regarding this clonotype: A single base separates this from a much larger clone, so it may be a read error. This CDR3 is missing its conserved last phenylalanine or tryptophan, likely due to a read error. This chain links TRBV20-1 with TRBJ2-3, with D unresolved. Trimming took 5 bases from V and 6 from J, leaving 12 bases between them. Germline V gene sequence: CDR1 DFQATT, CDR2 SNEGSKA (reference sequence). The CDR3 runs to 12 residues. The CDR3 region is CSAPEQPDTQYL. CDR3 nucleotides: TGCAGTGCTCCAGAGCAGCCGGATACGCAGTATTTG.

This clonotype was recorded many times. The chain joins TRBV15 to TRBJ1-1, with D maybe TRBD1 (6 bases). Germline V gives CDR1 LNHNV, CDR2 YYDKDF (reference sequence). Trimming cost V 9 bases and J 4 bases, with 18 bases left between them. The CDR3 runs 14 residues. CDR3 sequence reads: CATSWGLDGTEAFF. The CDR3 DNA reads TGTGCCACGAGTTGGGGGCTCGATGGCACTGAAGCTTTCTTT.

The sample holds a few counts of this clonotype. The gene calls are TRBV29-1 and TRBJ2-1; TRBD1 agrees at 7 bases. From germline, CDR1 is SQVTM and CDR2 ANQGSEA. The CDR3 runs to 12 residues. The V and J ends lost 3 bases and 14 bases, in that order; junction bases with no gene match: 10. The CDR3 protein is CSVERQGVLEFF. The CDR3 nucleotides are TGCAGCGTTGAGAGACAGGGTGTTTTGGAGTTCTTC.

CDR3 region: CASGLVTGGRDTQYF. In DNA form, the CDR3 reads TGTGCTAGTGGTTTGGTGACAGGGGGCAGGGATACGCAGTATTTT. V gene TRBV12-5 combines with J gene TRBJ2-3, with 10 nucleotides matching TRBD1. The CDR3 is 15 residues long. Germline CDR1 and CDR2: LGHNT and FRNRAP. V trimming: 0 bases; J trimming: 6 bases; junction bases outside the gene matches: 3.

This clonotype came up a few times. The chain combines TRBV6-4 with TRBJ2-3; 8 nucleotides match TRBD2. CDR1 is MRHNA, CDR2 SNTAGT, per germline. After removal of 2 bases from V and 2 bases from J, the junction contained 6 bases not matched to a gene. There are 16 residues in the CDR3. CDR3 loop: CASSDRGGGNTDTQYF. The CDR3 nucleotides are TGTGCCAGCAGTGACCGAGGCGGGGGGAACACAGATACGCAGTATTTT.

This chain connects TRBV29-1 to TRBJ2-5; maybe TRBD2 (6 bases). The CDR3 is made up of 12 amino acids. Trimming removed 7 bases at V and 4 bases at J, with 13 bases between. Looked up from germline, CDR1 is SQVTM and CDR2 is ANQGSEA. DNA for the CDR3: TGCAGCGCCGGAGGGCAGGGAGAGACCCAGTACTTC. This sequence encodes CSAGGQGETQYF.

This chain joins TRBV5-1 and TRBJ1-2, with D hard to call. CDR1 and CDR2 from the germline V gene are SGHRS and YFSETQ. Deletions cut 0 bases from V and 5 bases from J, with 8 bases between. The CDR3 runs to 13 residues. The CDR3 loop is CASSLGHRYGYTF. CDR3 nucleotides: TGCGCCAGCAGCTTGGGACACCGATATGGCTACACCTTC.